One sample yielded the 11 T cell receptor beta chains listed below, sequenced in a study of blood T cells in healthy people across ages. Alongside a J-beta primer mix, a sample-barcoded 5' primer served in a second PCR lasting about 7 to 12 cycles. TCRdb ran MiXCR on the 5' RACE reads and lists one entry per CDR3 protein. The table records fewer than 950,000 distinct CDR3 sequences, under 40% of them present only once. The sequenced sample was blood. These receptors all come from a young man in good health.

This clonotype was observed a few times. V gene TRBV4-1 combines with J gene TRBJ2-1; 7 positions match TRBD1. Germline assignment: CDR1 MGHRA and CDR2 YSYEKL. The CDR3 covers 16 residues. Unmatched junction bases numbered 5, after V lost 2 bases and J lost 1 base. This CDR3 is CASSQPGTASYNEQFF. In DNA form, the CDR3 reads TGCGCCAGCAGCCAACCCGGGACAGCTTCCTACAATGAGCAGTTCTTC.

The rearrangement links TRBV12-3 or TRBV12-4 to TRBJ1-5; D possibly corresponds to TRBD1 (5 bases). V lost 6 bases, J lost 5 bases, and 11 bases lay in between. This CDR3 has 13 residues. The chain's CDR3 is CASSLQGYQPQHF. DNA of the CDR3: TGTGCCAGCAGCCTCCAGGGTTATCAGCCCCAGCATTTT.

The rearrangement uses TRBV7-9 and TRBJ2-7, with TRBD1 identical over 9 bases. The CDR3 runs 14 residues. V shed 4 bases and J 5 bases; nucleotides not matched to a gene: 6. The germline V gene has CDR1 SEHNR and CDR2 FQNEAQ (reference sequence). In DNA, the CDR3 is TGTGCCAGCAGCTCCGGGGACAGGGTGAACGAGCAGTACTTC. The encoded protein is CASSSGDRVNEQYF.

CDR3 amino acids: CASHTWGRGADTQYF. The DNA of the CDR3 is TGTGCCAGCCATACTTGGGGGCGCGGGGCAGATACGCAGTATTTT. The V and J genes are TRBV28 and TRBJ2-3; D may correspond to TRBD1 or TRBD2 (6 bases each). The CDR3 contains 15 residues. V was trimmed by 8 bases and J by 4 bases, leaving 19 bases between them. Germline lookup yields CDR1 MDHEN and CDR2 SYDVKM. Filled out from reference TRBV28 and TRBJ2-3, the complete variable domain reads DVKVTQSSRYLVKRTGEKVFLECVQDMDHENMFWYRQDPGLGLRLIYFSYDVKMKEKGDIPEGYSVSREKKERFSLILESASTNQTSMYLCASHTWGRGADTQYFGPGTRLTVL.

The genes are TRBV4-1 and TRBJ1-4; TRBD1 matches at 7 bases. CDR3 length: 16 amino acids. The V gene end was trimmed by 3 bases and the J gene end by 4 bases; junction bases not matched to a gene: 8. Germline values: CDR1 MGHRA, CDR2 YSYEKL. Here the CDR3 DNA reads TGCGCCAGCAGCCAGGTCCGACAGGGCCTTAATGAAAAACTGTTTTTT. Its translation is CASSQVRQGLNEKLFF.

The chain couples TRBV9 to TRBJ2-4, with 11 positions matching TRBD1. The CDR3 has 16 amino acids. J was trimmed by 4 bases and V by 4 bases; bases with no gene match: 7. Germline V gives CDR1 SGDLS, CDR2 YYNGEE. The chain's CDR3 is CASSPPGQGVKNIQYF. The CDR3 DNA reads as TGTGCCAGCAGCCCCCCGGGACAGGGGGTAAAAAACATTCAGTACTTC.

This clonotype was seen only a few times. CDR3 nucleotide sequence: TGTGCCAGCAGTTATCGTCCGTCATCATATGCGCAGTTCTTC. It is translated as CASSYRPSSYAQFF. The V gene is TRBV6-6, the J gene TRBJ2-1; unclear D gene. The germline gives CDR1 MNHNY, CDR2 SVGAGI (reference sequence). Trimming pared 3 bases from V and 12 bases from J, leaving 18 bases between. The CDR3 sequence is 14 residues long.

This clonotype was recorded at least ten times. The chain carries TRBV4-3 and TRBJ1-5; D not certain. The germline V gene encodes CDR1 LGHNA and CDR2 YSLEER. V was cut by 3 bases and J by 4 bases, with 10 bases left in between. The CDR3 length is 14 residues. The CDR3 DNA is TGCGCCAGCAGCCACGGCCTTAGAAATCAGCCCCAGCATTTT. This translates into CASSHGLRNQPQHF.

This chain uses TRBV13 with TRBJ2-4; D is ambiguous. The CDR3 loop spans 12 amino acids. Germline loops: CDR1 PRHDT, CDR2 FYEKMQ (reference sequence). The germline V and J ends were trimmed by 4 bases and 5 bases, with 6 bases remaining between them. CDR3 in amino acids: CASSSSQNIQYF. As DNA, the CDR3 is TGTGCCAGCAGCTCAAGCCAAAACATTCAGTACTTC.

V gene TRBV2 combines with J gene TRBJ2-3, with 10 bases fitting TRBD1. Losses at the gene ends were 4 bases for V and 4 bases for J; bases not matched to a gene: 5. The CDR3 is 15 residues long. CDR1 is SNHLY and CDR2 is FYNNEI in the germline V gene. This CDR3 reads CASSGPTGGPDTQYF. DNA for the CDR3: TGTGCCAGCAGTGGACCGACAGGGGGCCCAGATACGCAGTATTTT.

About this clonotype: A much bigger clone sits one base away, suggesting this may be a read error. The J gene is TRBJ1-2, the V gene TRBV4-2; D is uncertain. The CDR3 runs 12 residues. Trimming removed 4 bases at V and 8 bases at J, with 11 bases between. Germline CDR1 LGHNA, CDR2 YNFKEQ. The CDR3 spells CASSRQTWGYTF. Written as DNA, the CDR3 is TGTGCCAGCAGCCGCCAGACCTGGGGCTACACCTTC.